This T cell receptor beta chain was identified during a study of cytomegalovirus exposure and HLA in healthy donors. The PCR contained 60 Vbeta and 13 Jbeta primers. Sequencing used immunoSEQ multiplex PCR; TCRdb keeps in-frame clones, though not all of them. Among about 190,000 clones listed, over 80% were seen once. General study results and limits: When presence/absence was analysed, sequencing depth was taken to be roughly uniform across donors. The authors later found most CMV-associated TCR beta chains appeared HLA-restricted.

Healthy bone marrow donors supplied every sample. Donors showed nominal health when sampled, although they likely had unrecorded immune exposures. The V gene's germline CDR1 is ENHRY and CDR2 SYGVKD. This CDR3 has 14 amino acids. As to this clone: Its target is not known.

Sequences were obtained from PBMCs. V usage is TRBV10-3 and J usage is TRBJ1-5; TRBD1 aligns across 11 bases. The TCR was taken from a man aged 40-50 years in good health and CMV-seropositive. The CDR3 spells CPGQGARSNQPQHF. CDR3 bases: TGTCCCGGACAGGGGGCGAGGAGCAATCAGCCCCAGCATTTT.